This TCR beta chain emerged from a study of blood T cell repertoires in COVID-19. Study-wide background: Sites in the United States, Italy and Spain provided acute and convalescent COVID-19 samples. The analysed material was cDNA or gDNA that came from T cells, B-cell-depleted T cells, or PBMCs.

Profiling relied on immunoSEQ multiplex PCR, and the TCRdb table lists in-frame clones only, not all of them. The sample consists of about 400,000 clones, about 88% of them appearing once. V dropped 0 bases and J dropped 6 bases, with 11 bases sitting between them. Germline CDR1 MNHEY, CDR2 SMNVEV (reference sequence). This CDR3 comprises 14 residues. This receptor was obtained from a human donor in a cohort sampled during active COVID-19. The sequenced material came from peripheral blood. This chain connects TRBV27 to TRBJ1-1, with D tentatively TRBD1 (6 bases). Here the CDR3 DNA reads TGTGCCAGCAGTTTATCGACAGGTTATGCTGAAGCTTTCTTT. Encoded protein: CASSLSTGYAEAFF.